One and the same sample provided the 8 T cell receptor beta chains below, sequenced in a study of T cells in Graves' hyperthyroidism and ophthalmopathy. The TCR beta CDR3 regions underwent amplification using RNA transcripts as the source. First-round RT-PCR targeting the TCR CDR3 was performed with the HTBI primer set. TCRdb itself ran the multiplex PCR reads through MiXCR, one entry per CDR3 protein. The top ten clones hold 15% to 17% of a sample with about 350,000 distinct CDR3 sequences, over 15% of them seen once. The sequenced sample was blood. All receptors derive from a woman between 35 and 50 years old with Graves' ophthalmopathy.

This clonotype was counted many times. The chain carries TRBV29-1 and TRBJ1-5; D perhaps matches TRBD1 (6 bases). The ends were cut back, 0 bases at V and 6 bases at J, with 27 bases in the middle. The germline V gene encodes CDR1 SQVTM and CDR2 ANQGSEA. The CDR3 loop spans 19 amino acids. The CDR3 DNA reads TGCAGCGTTGAAGATGTATTTGGGCAGGGGATGCGGGTTGGTCAGCCCCAGCATTTT. It codes for CSVEDVFGQGMRVGQPQHF.

The table lists this clonotype with many counts. This sequence joins TRBV19 and TRBJ1-1; D not resolved. The length of the CDR3 is 15 residues. CDR1 and CDR2 (germline): LNHDA, SQIVND (reference sequence). Trimming cost V 5 bases and J 1 base, with 14 bases left between them. For the CDR3, the DNA is TGTGCCAGTAGTGGAACCGATGTTTCGAACACTGAAGCTTTCTTT. Translation gives CASSGTDVSNTEAFF.

The sample holds many counts of this clonotype. The chain links TRBV15 to TRBJ2-7; D is possibly TRBD2 (5 bases). The V and J ends lost 5 bases and 0 bases respectively, with 17 bases between them. The length of the CDR3 is 16 residues. CDR1 and CDR2 from the germline V gene are LNHNV and YYDKDF (reference sequence). CDR3 residues: CATSPRVGLISYEQYF. The DNA of the CDR3 is TGTGCCACCAGCCCCCGCGTCGGACTCATCTCCTACGAGCAGTACTTC.

This clonotype was seen a handful of times. The V and J genes are TRBV5-1 and TRBJ2-7; D is perhaps TRBD1 (5 bases). Between the trimmed V and J ends, which lost 0 bases and 3 bases, there was a span of 10 bases. The CDR3 runs to 14 residues. Germline CDR1 SGHRS, CDR2 YFSETQ. In DNA form, the CDR3 reads TGCGCCAGCAGCTTGGCTCCGGACAACTACGAGCAGTACTTC. Translation: CASSLAPDNYEQYF. The whole variable domain, remainder taken from reference TRBV5-1 and TRBJ2-7, is KAGVTQTPRYLIKTRGQQVTLSCSPISGHRSVSWYQQTPGQGLQFLFEYFSETQRNKGNFPGRFSGRQFSNSRSEMNVSTLELGDSALYLCASSLAPDNYEQYFGPGTRLTVT.

This clonotype was seen ten or more times. The gene calls are TRBV30 and TRBJ2-7; D is undetermined. The CDR3 is 13 amino acids. CDR1 is GTSNPN, CDR2 SVGIG, per germline (reference sequence). V was trimmed by 1 base and J by 4 bases, leaving 11 bases between them. The CDR3 nucleotides are TGTGCCTGGAGTGAAGGTTTTGGGTACGAGCAGTACTTC. This encodes CAWSEGFGYEQYF.

This clonotype appeared many times. V is TRBV19 and J is TRBJ2-7, with D unclear. The V end was cut by 4 bases, the J end by 2 bases, with 9 bases between. CDR3 length equals 13 residues. Germline CDR1 is LNHDA and CDR2 is SQIVND (reference sequence). CDR3 amino acids: CASSTAVAYEQYF. The CDR3 nucleotides read TGTGCCAGTAGTACGGCAGTCGCCTACGAGCAGTACTTC.

This clonotype appeared many times. The J gene is TRBJ1-2, the V gene TRBV28; D uncertain. Trimming left V 6 bases short and J 5 bases short, with 10 bases between. CDR3 length equals 12 residues. Germline V lookup: CDR1 MDHEN, CDR2 SYDVKM. CDR3 nucleotide sequence: TGTGCCAGCAGGGGCGCTGTGTATGGCTACACCTTC. This codes for CASRGAVYGYTF.

In this sample, this clonotype turned up many times. DNA for the CDR3: TGCGCCAGCAGCCAAGTTCGGGAAGGGTTTGAGACCCAGTACTTC. It yields the protein CASSQVREGFETQYF. The V call is TRBV4-1, the J call TRBJ2-5; D is perhaps TRBD2 (5 bases). Germline CDR1 reads MGHRA; CDR2 reads YSYEKL. Trimming left V 1 base short and J 5 bases short, with 14 bases between. This CDR3 is built from 15 residues.